The present entry profiles one TCR beta chain with its context. Its antigen remains unknown. This record comes from a study of OX40 agonist ivuxolimab in advanced cancers. Study-level information: Among those enrolled, mean age was about 63 years (range 23 to 79) and roughly 84% were male. Points from the study as a whole: Among some nonresponders, normalized T-cell clonal expansion was also low.

Any history of autoimmune disease or systemic immunosuppression disqualified patients. Assay used: immunoSEQ multiplex PCR; TCRdb lists only in-frame clones, some missing. Among about 70,000 clones listed, just under 80% were seen once. The receptor's source is an adult with an advanced solid tumor such as melanoma, head and neck, liver or kidney cancer. The input for sequencing was CD4+ or CD8+ T cells sorted from blood, taken in a trial of the OX40 agonist ivuxolimab.

The CDR3 nucleotides are TGTGCCAGCAGGACAGGGGGCCCCCCATACAATGAGCAGTTCTTC. It yields the protein CASRTGGPPYNEQFF. This rearrangement joins TRBV6-5 to TRBJ2-1; 10 nucleotides agree with TRBD1. Germline lookup yields CDR1 MNHEY and CDR2 SVGAGI. This CDR3 has 15 amino acids. The J segment lost 4 bases and the V segment lost 6 bases, leaving 6 bases of the junction unmatched.